A selection of T cell receptor beta chains follows, all from one sample in a study of human versus mouse CDR3 diversity and MHC coevolution. Sequenced by immunoSEQ multiplex PCR; TCRdb stores in-frame clones only, minus some. The sample yields 80,000 or so clones, 80% to 95% seen once. The sample was naive CD4+ T cells from blood. These receptors originate from a person between 25 and 69 years old in good health. Each CDR3 is given with its conserved first and last residue. Each record gives: clone size, J gene, V gene, CDR3 length, CDR3 protein. Rows may omit the clone size; those that give it use once, few, many or a size class.

once	TRBJ1-5	TRBV30	13	CAWSGVDNQPQHF
.	TRBJ1-5	TRBV28	14	CASRGPGRNQPQHF
.	TRBJ2-1	TRBV2	14	CASSDQGRLNEQFF
.	TRBJ2-3	TRBV4-1	15	CASSPNRAIPDTQYF
.	TRBJ1-2	TRBV29-1	11	CSVDLSTGYTF
.	TRBJ2-2	TRBV29-1	16	CSSRTGSGPETGELFF
.	TRBJ2-1	TRBV19	14	CASSTLAGYNEQFF
.	TRBJ2-7	TRBV7-2	13	CASRLQNTYEQYF
.	TRBJ2-2	TRBV19	14	CASSRLAGAGELFF
.	TRBJ1-3	TRBV18	14	CASSPEMSGNTIYF
.	.	TRBV18	14	CASSDTGGADEQYF
.	TRBJ2-2	TRBV30	14	CAWGGRGSTGELFF
.	TRBJ2-7	TRBV6-1	14	CASSPYNDSYEQYF
.	TRBJ1-1	TRBV7-9	11	CASSFDREAFF
.	TRBJ2-3	TRBV28	15	CASSPPGKFTDTQYF
.	TRBJ2-7	TRBV5-4	13	CASSSLAGDEQYF
.	TRBJ2-3	TRBV7-3	17	CASSLKMLAGYTDTQYF
.	TRBJ2-7	TRBV6-4	12	CASSVTGREQYF
.	TRBJ1-1	TRBV7-9	14	CASSPRQSYTEAFF
.	TRBJ2-2	TRBV5-1	16	CASSPGQASNTGELFF
.	TRBJ1-1	TRBV19	17	CASSMGLRRQLNTEAFF
.	TRBJ2-7	TRBV18	15	CASSLTGGINYEQYF
.	TRBJ1-1	TRBV18	16	CASSPRSAGWNTEAFF
few	TRBJ2-1	TRBV27	15	CASSLGQGNYNEQFF
.	TRBJ2-2	TRBV4-3	15	CASSLGQGRAGELFF
.	TRBJ2-7	TRBV11-1	16	CASSSKLNRDSYEQYF
.	TRBJ1-4	TRBV19	16	CASSEFTGITNEKLFF
.	TRBJ2-1	TRBV18	16	CASSLGGVSSYNEQFF
.	TRBJ1-5	TRBV4-2	17	CASSQDPRAYSNQPQHF
.	TRBJ2-2	TRBV4-1	15	CASSQEPGNDGELFF
.	TRBJ1-1	TRBV18	14	CASSWTGENTEAFF
.	TRBJ1-1	TRBV10-3	14	CAISDRSGDAEAFF
.	TRBJ2-7	TRBV7-2	12	CASNQGAGEQYF
few	TRBJ1-4	TRBV7-9	11	CASSYREKLFF
.	TRBJ1-2	TRBV6-5	14	CASGGTAGTSGYTF
.	TRBJ1-2	TRBV14	16	CASSQEPFRAYYGYTF
.	TRBJ2-1	TRBV14	18	CASSRYRTPLSSYNEQFF
once	TRBJ1-2	TRBV6-1	13	CASSELASWGYTF
.	TRBJ1-1	TRBV7-3	12	CASARENTEAFF
.	TRBJ2-3	TRBV5-1	14	CASSWQGSTDTQYF
.	TRBJ1-5	TRBV5-4	15	CASSLSPYSNQPQHF
.	TRBJ2-7	TRBV12-5	15	CASGLPRTGGNEQYF
.	TRBJ2-7	TRBV5-1	15	CASSLSWTGSNEQYF